Here is one T cell receptor beta chain with its context. The CDR3 extends over 16 amino acids. CDR1 SGHNT and CDR2 YYREEE come from the germline V gene (reference sequence). V lost 2 bases and J 3 bases, leaving 16 bases between the germline ends. This sample was included in a study of cytomegalovirus exposure and HLA in healthy donors. Researchers ran the PCR with 60 Vbeta and 13 Jbeta primers. Sequencing used immunoSEQ multiplex PCR; TCRdb keeps in-frame clones, though not all of them. The profile covers 120,000 or so clones, with 72% appearing a single time and approximately 3.5% taken by the ten largest.

Sequencing input: PBMCs. The sequence was collected from a man between 25 and 39 years old in good health and CMV-seronegative. This chain connects TRBV5-4 to TRBJ2-3; possibly TRBD1 for D (5 bases). CDR3 in DNA: TGTGCCAGCAGCTTTCGGTTACTTCAGGGTACAGATACGCAGTATTTT. It yields the protein CASSFRLLQGTDTQYF. The full variable domain, in which reference TRBV5-4 and TRBJ2-3 provide the parts outside the CDR3, is ETGVTQSPTHLIKTRGQQVTLRCSSQSGHNTVSWYQQALGQGPQFIFQYYREEENGRGNFPPRFSGLQFPNYSSELNVNALELDDSALYLCASSFRLLQGTDTQYFGPGTRLTVL.